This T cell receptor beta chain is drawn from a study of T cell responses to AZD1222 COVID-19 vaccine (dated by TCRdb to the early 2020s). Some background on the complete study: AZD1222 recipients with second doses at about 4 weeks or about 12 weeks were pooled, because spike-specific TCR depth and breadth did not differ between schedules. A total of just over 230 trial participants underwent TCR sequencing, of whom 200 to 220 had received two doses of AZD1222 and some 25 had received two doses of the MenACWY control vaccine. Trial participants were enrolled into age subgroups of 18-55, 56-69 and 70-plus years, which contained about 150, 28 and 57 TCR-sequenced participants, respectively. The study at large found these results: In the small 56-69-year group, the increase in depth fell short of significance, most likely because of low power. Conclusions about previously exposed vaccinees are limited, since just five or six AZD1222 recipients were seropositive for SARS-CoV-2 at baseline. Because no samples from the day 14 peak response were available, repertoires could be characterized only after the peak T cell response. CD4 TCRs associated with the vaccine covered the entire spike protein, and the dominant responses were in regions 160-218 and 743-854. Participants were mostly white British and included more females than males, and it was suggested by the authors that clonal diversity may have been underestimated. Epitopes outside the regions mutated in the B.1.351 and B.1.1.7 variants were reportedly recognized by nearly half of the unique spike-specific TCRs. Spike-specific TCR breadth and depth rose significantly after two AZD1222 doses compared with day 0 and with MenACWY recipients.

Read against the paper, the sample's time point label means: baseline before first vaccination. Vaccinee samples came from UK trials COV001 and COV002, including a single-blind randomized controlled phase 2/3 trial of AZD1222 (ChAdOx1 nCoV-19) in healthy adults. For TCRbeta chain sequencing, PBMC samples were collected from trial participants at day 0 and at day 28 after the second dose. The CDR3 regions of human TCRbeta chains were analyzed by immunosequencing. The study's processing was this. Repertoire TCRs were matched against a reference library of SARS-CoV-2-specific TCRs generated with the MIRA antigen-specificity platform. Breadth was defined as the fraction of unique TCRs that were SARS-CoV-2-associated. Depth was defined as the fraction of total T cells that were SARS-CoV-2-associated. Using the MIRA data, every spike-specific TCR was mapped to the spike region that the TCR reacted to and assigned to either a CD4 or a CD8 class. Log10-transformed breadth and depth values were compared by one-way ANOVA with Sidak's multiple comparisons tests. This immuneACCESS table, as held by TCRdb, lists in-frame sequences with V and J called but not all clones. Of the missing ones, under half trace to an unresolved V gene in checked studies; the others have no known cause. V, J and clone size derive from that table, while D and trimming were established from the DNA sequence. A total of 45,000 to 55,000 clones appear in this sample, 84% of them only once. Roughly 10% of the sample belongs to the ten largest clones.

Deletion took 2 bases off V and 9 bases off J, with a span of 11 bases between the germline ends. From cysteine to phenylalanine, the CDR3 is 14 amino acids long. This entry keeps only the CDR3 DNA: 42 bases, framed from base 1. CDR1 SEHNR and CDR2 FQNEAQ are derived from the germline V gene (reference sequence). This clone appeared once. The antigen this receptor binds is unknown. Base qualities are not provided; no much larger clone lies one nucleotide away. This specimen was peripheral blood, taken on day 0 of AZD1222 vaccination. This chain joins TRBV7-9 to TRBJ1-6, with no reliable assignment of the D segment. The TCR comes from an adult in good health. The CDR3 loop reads CASSLSAMGSPLHF. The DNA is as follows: TGTGCCAGCAGCTTAAGTGCTATGGGTTCACCCCTCCACTTT.